Listed below are T cell receptor beta chains from one sample, sequenced in a study of blood T cell repertoires in COVID-19. Using immunoSEQ multiplex PCR, the repertoire was profiled, and TCRdb retains in-frame clones only, with some absent. This table holds more than 250,000 clones, roughly 89% found once. Specimen: PBMCs or T cells enriched from blood (not recorded which). All receptors come from a woman younger than 35 with acute COVID-19. Both conserved end residues are part of each CDR3. The order of the fields is CDR3 protein, CDR3 DNA, clone size, D gene, J gene, V gene. The D gene is left open where the match is weak. Size tells how often a clone was seen (once, few, many) or the class of an expanded clone, and some rows leave it out.

CASSLEGGTVSFGNTIYF,TGTGCCAGCAGCTTGGAGGGAGGGACCGTTTCCTTTGGAAACACCATATATTTT,once,-,TRBJ1-3,TRBV7-2
CASSSGYSSYNEQFF,TGTGCCAGCAGTTCAGGCTACAGCTCCTACAATGAGCAGTTCTTC,-,-,TRBJ2-1,TRBV27
CASSATSEQYF,TGTGCCAGCAGTGCGACTAGCGAGCAGTACTTC,-,-,TRBJ2-7,TRBV25-1
CASSTSSPDRRYEKLFF,TGTGCCAGCAGCACCTCGAGCCCTGACAGGAGGTACGAAAAACTGTTTTTT,-,-,TRBJ1-4,TRBV7-9
CASSLRTSGNTDTQYF,TGTGCCAGCAGCTTGCGGACTAGCGGAAACACAGATACGCAGTATTTT,-,TRBD2,TRBJ2-3,TRBV5-4
CSSRTGTNTGELFF,TGCAGCTCGAGGACAGGGACGAACACCGGGGAGCTGTTTTTT,-,TRBD1,TRBJ2-2,TRBV29-1
CASSVTDRGDSPLHF,TGTGCCAGCAGCGTAACTGACAGGGGGGATTCACCCCTCCACTTT,-,TRBD1,TRBJ1-6,TRBV9
CASSYGLAGAEQYF,TGTGCCAGCAGCTATGGACTAGCGGGAGCCGAGCAGTACTTC,-,TRBD2,TRBJ2-7,TRBV7-2
CSVTELDEQFF,TGCAGTGTGACAGAGCTAGATGAGCAGTTCTTC,-,-,TRBJ2-1,TRBV20-1
CAISEFTGGGSDTQYF,TGTGCCATCAGTGAGTTTACAGGGGGAGGTTCAGATACGCAGTATTTT,-,TRBD1,TRBJ2-3,TRBV10-3